Below, 3 T cell receptor beta chains from the same sample are listed, as sequenced in a study of human T cells and chemical hapten exposure. TCRdb recomputed calls from the RACE reads with MiXCR, one row per CDR3 protein. The sample has 100,000 or so distinct CDR3 sequences, around 34% seen once. Time point here: patch test 3, about 24 weeks after DPC sensitization. Treatment defined: therapeutic diphenylcyclopropenone sensitization with weekly scalp DPC. Sequenced here: whole blood, sampled in connection with sensitization to the hapten diphenylcyclopropenone (DPC). These receptors came from a man in his forties with alopecia areata. Some clones in this sample may be carry-over from other donors' samples.

The chain links TRBV28 to TRBJ2-7; D not resolved. Trimming left V 4 bases short and J 3 bases short, with 7 bases between. CDR1 MDHEN and CDR2 SYDVKM come from the germline V gene. The CDR3 covers 12 residues. The CDR3 DNA reads TGTGCCAGCAGTTCCAATGGCTACGAGCAGTACGTC. This translates into CASSSNGYEQYV.

The V and J genes are TRBV7-2 and TRBJ2-1, with 8 nucleotides matching TRBD2. Germline loops: CDR1 SGHTA, CDR2 FQGNSA. V was clipped by 4 bases and J by 8 bases; unmatched bases: 10. The CDR3 loop spans 15 amino acids. The chain's CDR3 is CASSYAGTSNHEQFF. CDR3 bases: TGTGCCAGCAGCTACGCCGGGACTAGTAACCATGAGCAGTTCTTC.

This sequence joins TRBV29-1 and TRBJ2-7; TRBD2 matches 9 bases. The V and J ends lost 5 bases and 4 bases, in that order; junction bases with no gene match: 6. CDR3 length: 13 residues. Germline V CDR1 and CDR2: SQVTM, ANQGSEA. The CDR3 DNA sequence: TGCAGCGTTAGTCTAGCGGGATTGTACGAGCAGTACTTC. Amino acids: CSVSLAGLYEQYF.